One T cell receptor beta chain is described in this entry. Per the authors' pipeline: From reference gene primer amplification, estimates of nucleated cell counts were derived. Libraries were prepared by immunoSEQ multiplex PCR; TCRdb keeps only in-frame clonotypes and omits some of them. V and J calls and clone size come straight from that table; D and trimming were deduced from the DNA. The profile shows 200,000 to 250,000 clones, 80% of them singletons. The source of the sample is a study of blood T cell repertoires in COVID-19. Study details: Sites in the United States, Italy and Spain provided acute and convalescent COVID-19 samples. Sample material is recorded as cDNA or gDNA derived from T cells, B-cell-depleted T cells, or PBMCs.

The sequenced sample consisted of peripheral blood. The clonotype was recovered from a human donor in a cohort sampled during active COVID-19.

In DNA, the CDR3 is TGTGCCAGCAGTTGGGGGCGCGAGGGAGAGACCCAGTACTTC. Encoded protein: CASSWGREGETQYF. The rearrangement joins TRBV7-9 to TRBJ2-5; tentative D call: TRBD1 (6 bases). The V end lost 6 bases, the J end lost 4 bases, and 15 bases lay between the germline ends. The germline V gene has CDR1 SEHNR and CDR2 FQNEAQ (reference sequence). This CDR3 region has 14 residues.